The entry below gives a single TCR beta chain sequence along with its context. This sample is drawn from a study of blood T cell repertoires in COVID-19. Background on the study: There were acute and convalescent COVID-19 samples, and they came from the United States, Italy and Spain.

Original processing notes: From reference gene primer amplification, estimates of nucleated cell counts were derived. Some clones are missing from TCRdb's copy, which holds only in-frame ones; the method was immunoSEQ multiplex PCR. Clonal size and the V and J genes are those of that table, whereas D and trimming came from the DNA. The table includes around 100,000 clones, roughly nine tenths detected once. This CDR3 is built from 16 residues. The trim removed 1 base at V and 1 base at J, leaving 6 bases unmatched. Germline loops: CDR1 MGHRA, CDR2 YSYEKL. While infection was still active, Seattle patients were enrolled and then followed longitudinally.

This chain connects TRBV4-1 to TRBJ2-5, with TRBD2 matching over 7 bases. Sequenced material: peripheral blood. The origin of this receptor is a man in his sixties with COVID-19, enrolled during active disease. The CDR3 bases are TGCGCCAGCAGCCAAGTTCCAGCGGGGTTCCAAGAGACCCAGTACTTC. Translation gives CASSQVPAGFQETQYF.